This T cell receptor (beta chain) was captured in a study of T cell responses to AZD1222 COVID-19 vaccine (dated by TCRdb to the early 2020s). In terms of the full investigation: TCR sequencing was performed for 230 to 250 trial participants, of whom 200 to 220 were given two doses of AZD1222 and approximately 25 were given two doses of MenACWY control vaccine. Trial participants were enrolled by age into subgroups of 18-55, 56-69 and 70-plus years, and around 150, 28 and 57 TCR-sequenced participants, respectively, were included in these subgroups.

Interpreted using the paper, the time point label stands for: baseline before first vaccination. The meaning of the sample's treatment or condition label: meningococcal conjugate vaccine given as trial control. Vaccinee samples came from UK trials COV001 and COV002, including a single-blind randomized controlled phase 2/3 trial of AZD1222 (ChAdOx1 nCoV-19) in healthy adults. Trial participant PBMC samples were collected at day 0 and day 28 after the second dose for TCRbeta chain sequencing. Findings and caveats that apply to the study as a whole: Because no samples from the day 14 peak response were available, repertoires could be characterized only after the peak T cell response. The 56-69-year group was small, and its depth increase did not reach significance, likely because of low power. Conclusions about previously exposed vaccinees are limited because only six or seven AZD1222 recipients were SARS-CoV-2 seropositive at baseline. Spike-specific TCR breadth and depth rose significantly after two AZD1222 doses compared with day 0 and with MenACWY recipients. Most participants were white British and females outnumbered males, and the authors suggested that clonal diversity may have been underestimated. Vaccine-associated CD4 TCRs spanned the whole spike protein, with dominant responses in regions 160-218 and 743-854. Epitopes outside the regions mutated in the B.1.351 and B.1.1.7 variants were reportedly recognized by nearly half of the unique spike-specific TCRs.

This clone has just a few counts. No cognate antigen has been identified for it. No clone much larger than this one lies a single base away; base qualities are absent. Spanning cysteine to phenylalanine, the CDR3 consists of 16 amino acids. This entry keeps only the CDR3 DNA: 48 bases, framed from base 1. Trimming leaves V shorter by 0 bases and J shorter by 4 bases, with the junction holding 1 base beyond the gene matches. The germline V gene yields MRHNA for CDR1 and SNTAGT for CDR2. The CDR3 regions of human TCRbeta chains were analyzed by immunosequencing. Regarding the original processing steps: Repertoire TCRs were matched against a reference library of SARS-CoV-2-specific TCRs generated with the MIRA antigen-specificity platform. Breadth was defined as the fraction of unique TCRs that were SARS-CoV-2-associated. Depth was defined as the fraction of total T cells that were SARS-CoV-2-associated. Using the MIRA data, every spike-specific TCR was mapped to the spike region that the TCR reacted to and assigned to either a CD4 or a CD8 class. Log10-transformed breadth and depth values were compared by one-way ANOVA with Sidak's multiple comparisons tests. TCRdb provides this immuneACCESS table in a form limited to in-frame rearrangements. Some clones are lacking; in checked studies, under half of them reflect an unresolved V gene, and why the rest are absent is not known. The V and J calls and clone size are taken from that table; D and trimming were inferred from the DNA. The sample table lists 100,000 to 110,000 clones, around 87% of them with a count of one. The ten largest clonotypes hold around 3.8% of the sample.

Material: peripheral blood, obtained on day 0 of MenACWY control vaccination. The receptor chain draws on TRBV6-4 and TRBJ2-3, and TRBD2 matches 13 of the central bases. The TCR originated in an adult in good health. Here the CDR3 is given as CASSDSTSGGADTQYF. The base sequence is TGTGCCAGCAGTGACTCAACTAGCGGGGGGGCAGATACGCAGTATTTT.